The count of the clone carrying this TCR beta chain is one. This sample is drawn from a study of blood T cell repertoires in COVID-19. The protocol was immunoSEQ multiplex PCR, while the TCRdb copy is restricted to in-frame clones and leaves out a portion. The repertoire holds 150,000 to 200,000 clones, 89% seen once, with about 2.8% in the top ten. CDR1 is MGHRA and CDR2 is YSYEKL in the germline V gene. This CDR3 region has 17 residues. Deletions cut 3 bases from V and 4 bases from J, with 21 bases between. The sequencing sample was made of peripheral blood. The chain couples TRBV4-1 to TRBJ1-1; no reliable D call. The source is a man in his fifties or sixties with acute or convalescent COVID-19. The CDR3 coding sequence is TGCGCCAGCAGCCATGAAGGGCCCCGGAGGACGAGCACTGAAGCTTTCTTT. Protein sequence: CASSHEGPRRTSTEAFF.